This TCR beta chain was retrieved from a study of T cell repertoires in cytomegalovirus infection (dated by TCRdb to the late 2010s). About the full investigation: Donor HLA type was relevant to the analysis, because carriage of CMV infection together with the matching HLA type was indicated by public TCR beta signatures.

What the study reported, not specific to this receptor: In both this cohort and an independent cohort of some 350 donors, the cumulative frequency of public TCR beta family members distinguished carriers of CMV infection plus the relevant HLA type. The ex vivo response was dominated by HLA-C-restricted CMV-specific TCR beta clonotypes, which also provided the single most frequent clonotype in two of eight donors.

In the case of this clonotype: The clone's antigen remains unknown. The CDR3 end shows no conserved phenylalanine or tryptophan, and so a read error is likely.

From the germline V gene, CDR1 is MNHEY and CDR2 is SVGAGI. The CDR3 length is 16 residues, termini included. Only the CDR3 DNA is retained, 48 bases long and in frame from the first base. Trimmed from V: 4 bases; trimmed from J: 0 bases; junction bases lacking a gene match: 6. Instrument used: Illumina HiSeq 1500. Using fastp at Q25 and MiXCR, TCRdb reprocessed the public reads and kept productive beta chains. Rows matching on CDR3 protein sequence are summarized as one entry with the most common DNA and genes. Here the sample has roughly 720,000 distinct CDR3 sequences; roughly a third occur a single time. Together, the top ten hold around 3% of the sample.

The TCR originated in a human donor in good health (CMV status not recorded). Some clones in this sample may be carry-over from other donors' samples. The V and J segments used are TRBV6-5 and TRBJ2-3; 8 junctional bases match TRBD2. The specimen was PBMCs. The nucleotides are TGTGCCAGCAGTTTACTAGCGGCGTCTAGCACAGATACGCAGTATTCT. Translated, this gives CASSLLAASSTDTQYS.